Shown below are 24 T cell receptor beta chains from a single sample sequenced in a study of T cell clones after liver transplantation. Profiled with immunoSEQ multiplex PCR; TCRdb holds only in-frame clones, not every one. This sample has approximately 51,000 clones, with roughly nine tenths found just once. This material consisted of CD8+ T cells from blood, taken 12 months after liver transplant. These receptors were collected from a human patient who received a liver transplant. Some T cells may be the graft donor's.

This chain uses TRBV7-6 with TRBJ1-1, with D perhaps TRBD1 (5 bases). The length of the CDR3 is 14 residues. Per the germline V gene, CDR1 is SGHVS and CDR2 is FNYEAQ. The V gene lost 3 bases and the J gene lost 4 bases, with 12 bases spanning the gap. The DNA of the CDR3 is TGTGCCAGCAGCTTGCCCGGGGCGGGCACTGAAGCTTTCTTT. Its protein product is CASSLPGAGTEAFF. The full variable domain, in which reference TRBV7-6 and TRBJ1-1 provide the parts outside the CDR3, is GAGVSQSPRYKVTKRGQDVALRCDPISGHVSLYWYRQALGQGPEFLTYFNYEAQQDKSGLPNDRFSAERPEGSISTLTIQRTEQRDSAMYRCASSLPGAGTEAFFGQGTRLTVV.

This chain links TRBV27 with TRBJ1-1; possible D gene TRBD1, 5 bases. The CDR3 length is 13 residues. Germline V gene data show CDR1 as MNHEY and CDR2 as SMNVEV (reference sequence). Trimming left V 3 bases short and J 4 bases short, with 9 bases between. CDR3 sequence (DNA): TGTGCCAGCAGTTTCCCGGGGGGCACTGAAGCTTTCTTT. Residues: CASSFPGGTEAFF.

The chain carries TRBV7-2 and TRBJ2-2, with D tentatively TRBD1 (7 bases). The CDR3 contains 16 residues. Germline V gene lookup returns CDR1 SGHTA and CDR2 FQGNSA. Trimming shortened V by 1 base and J by 2 bases, and 11 bases separated the two germline ends. In nucleotides, the CDR3 is TGTGCCAGCAGCTTAGTTGGAGGGGGCAACACCGGGGAGCTGTTTTTT. As protein: CASSLVGGGNTGELFF.

The genes are TRBV7-9 and TRBJ2-1; TRBD2 aligns across 7 bases. CDR1 and CDR2 from the germline V gene are SEHNR and FQNEAQ (reference sequence). This CDR3 has 15 amino acids. V lost 3 bases, J lost 8 bases, and 10 bases stayed unmatched. CDR3 region: CASSLGLSAGDEQFF. DNA of the CDR3: TGTGCCAGCAGCTTGGGACTATCGGCCGGCGATGAGCAGTTCTTC.

This chain joins TRBV5-1 and TRBJ1-4, with D possibly matching TRBD1 (5 bases). Looked up from germline, CDR1 is SGHRS and CDR2 is YFSETQ. V gave up 0 bases and J gave up 8 bases, with 14 bases separating them. CDR3 length: 15 amino acids. CDR3 in amino acids: CASSLEGRVGEKLFF. The DNA for the CDR3 is TGCGCCAGCAGCTTGGAAGGCAGGGTGGGGGAAAAACTGTTTTTT.

This chain connects TRBV4-1 to TRBJ1-1; no reliable D call. Trimming pared 1 base from V and 3 bases from J, leaving 24 bases between. The CDR3 length is 19 residues. Looked up from germline, CDR1 is MGHRA and CDR2 is YSYEKL. CDR3 bases: TGCGCCAGCAGCCAAGGTCCCCAGGTTCGATCGTCCTGGGACACTGAAGCTTTCTTT. This sequence encodes CASSQGPQVRSSWDTEAFF.

This sequence joins TRBV2 and TRBJ2-3, with TRBD2 matching over 9 bases. This CDR3 is built from 15 residues. Germline CDR1 reads SNHLY; CDR2 reads FYNNEI. The V segment lost 4 bases and the J segment 5 bases; nucleotides outside the gene matches: 7. The CDR3 here is CASSVSGRPQDTQYF. CDR3 DNA sequence: TGTGCCAGCAGTGTCAGCGGGAGGCCCCAAGATACGCAGTATTTT.

V is TRBV9 and J is TRBJ2-7; no clear D. The CDR3 is made up of 14 amino acids. The V gene lost 0 bases and the J gene lost 2 bases, with 9 bases spanning the gap. The germline V gene has CDR1 SGDLS and CDR2 YYNGEE. The CDR3 region has the DNA TGTGCCAGCAGCGTAGGGGCAGTTACCTACGAGCAGTACTTC. Translated, it gives CASSVGAVTYEQYF.

This rearrangement joins TRBV11-2 to TRBJ2-7; the D gene could be TRBD1 or TRBD2 (5 bases each). Germline CDR1 reads SGHAT; CDR2 reads FQNNGV. Trimming removed 1 base at V and 4 bases at J, with 11 bases between. The CDR3 sequence is 14 residues long. CDR3 DNA: TGTGCCAGCAGCTTAGCGGGACGGATTTACGAGCAGTACTTC. Amino acids: CASSLAGRIYEQYF. The full variable domain, in which reference TRBV11-2 and TRBJ2-7 provide the parts outside the CDR3, is EAGVAQSPRYKIIEKRQSVAFWCNPISGHATLYWYQQILGQGPKLLIQFQNNGVVDDSQLPKDRFSAERLKGVDSTLKIQPAKLEDSAVYLCASSLAGRIYEQYFGPGTRLTVT.

V usage is TRBV2 and J usage is TRBJ2-6; TRBD1 aligns across 10 bases. The CDR3 contains 20 residues. V lost 7 bases, J lost 1 base, and 16 bases stayed unmatched. In germline, CDR1 is SNHLY, CDR2 FYNNEI. CDR3: CASIWSLRDRGPSGANVLTF. CDR3 coding DNA: TGTGCCAGCATCTGGTCTCTCCGGGACAGGGGCCCTTCTGGGGCCAACGTCCTGACTTTC. The full variable domain, with the rest looked up from reference TRBV2 and TRBJ2-6, is EPEVTQTPSHQVTQMGQEVILRCVPISNHLYFYWYRQILGQKVEFLVSFYNNEISEKSEIFDDQFSVERPDGSNFTLKIRSTKLEDSAMYFCASIWSLRDRGPSGANVLTFGAGSRLTVL.

The rearrangement uses TRBV4-1 and TRBJ2-2; 7 positions agree with TRBD1. Per germline, CDR1 MGHRA and CDR2 YSYEKL. The junction had 10 bases not matched to a gene; V was cut back by 3 bases and J by 3 bases. The CDR3 length is 17 residues. The CDR3 DNA reads as TGCGCCAGCAGCCAGGTTACCGGGACAGTGGACACCGGGGAGCTGTTTTTT. It codes for CASSQVTGTVDTGELFF.

V and J are TRBV7-2 and TRBJ2-3; no definite D call. Germline V lookup: CDR1 SGHTA, CDR2 FQGNSA. The CDR3 sequence is 16 residues long. Trimming shortened V by 6 bases and J by 2 bases, and 18 bases separated the two germline ends. CDR3 in amino acids: CASSSWGRGDTDTQYF. CDR3 nucleotides: TGTGCCAGCAGTTCCTGGGGTAGAGGAGACACAGATACGCAGTATTTT.

This chain connects TRBV4-1 to TRBJ1-5; a possible D gene is TRBD1 (5 bases). Trimming cost V 1 base and J 4 bases, with 11 bases left between them. The V gene's germline CDR1 is MGHRA and CDR2 YSYEKL. The CDR3 has 15 residues. CDR3 in amino acids: CASSQVEGRNQPQHF. Here the CDR3 DNA reads TGCGCCAGCAGCCAAGTAGAGGGGAGAAATCAGCCCCAGCATTTT.

The chain couples TRBV27 to TRBJ1-2; the match to TRBD1 covers 8 bases. The V gene end was trimmed by 5 bases and the J gene end by 8 bases; junction bases not matched to a gene: 13. This CDR3 is built from 15 residues. Germline CDR1 MNHEY, CDR2 SMNVEV (reference sequence). The CDR3 sequence is CASSNFGQGLGGYTF. DNA of the CDR3: TGTGCCAGCAGTAATTTCGGACAGGGCCTGGGGGGCTACACCTTC.

Concerning this clone: This likely comes from a read error, as the CDR3 has no conserved phenylalanine or tryptophan at its end. The V and J genes are TRBV5-1 and TRBJ2-7; the D gene could be TRBD1 or TRBD2 (5 bases each). Germline V lookup: CDR1 SGHRS, CDR2 YFSETQ. CDR3 size: 14 residues. Trimming stripped 4 bases from V and 2 bases from J, with 13 bases between. The CDR3 region is CASSEGRVAYEQYL. CDR3 DNA sequence: TGCGCCAGCAGCGAGGGCAGGGTCGCCTACGAGCAGTACCTC.

V usage is TRBV2 and J usage is TRBJ1-5; TRBD1 matches 10 bases. V shed 5 bases and J 1 base; nucleotides not matched to a gene: 2. The CDR3 covers 15 residues. Germline V gene sequence: CDR1 SNHLY, CDR2 FYNNEI. The CDR3 loop reads CASSLGQGSNQPQHF. CDR3 DNA sequence: TGTGCCAGCAGTCTGGGACAGGGGAGCAATCAGCCCCAGCATTTT. Based on the CDR3 plus reference TRBV2 and TRBJ1-5, the full variable domain is EPEVTQTPSHQVTQMGQEVILRCVPISNHLYFYWYRQILGQKVEFLVSFYNNEISEKSEIFDDQFSVERPDGSNFTLKIRSTKLEDSAMYFCASSLGQGSNQPQHFGDGTRLSIL.

CDR3 DNA: TGTGCCAGCAGTCTTTGGACAGGGCACCAAGAGACCCAGTACTTC. Protein product: CASSLWTGHQETQYF. The chain employs TRBV6-5 and TRBJ2-5, with 8 bases that match TRBD1. CDR1 MNHEY and CDR2 SVGAGI come from the germline V gene. There are 15 residues in the CDR3. Losses at the gene ends were 5 bases for V and 0 bases for J; bases not matched to a gene: 5.

The CDR3 DNA sequence: TGTGCCAGTAGTCCGGACAGGGGTGGAGGCTACACCTTC. Protein: CASSPDRGGGYTF. This chain connects TRBV19 to TRBJ1-2, with 9 bases identical to TRBD1. CDR3 size: 13 residues. V lost 5 bases to trimming and J lost 8 bases; unmatched junction nucleotides: 6. Germline V gene sequence: CDR1 LNHDA, CDR2 SQIVND (reference sequence). The whole variable domain, remainder taken from reference TRBV19 and TRBJ1-2, is DGGITQSPKYLFRKEGQNVTLSCEQNLNHDAMYWYRQDPGQGLRLIYYSQIVNDFQKGDIAEGYSVSREKKESFPLTVTSAQKNPTAFYLCASSPDRGGGYTFGSGTRLTVV.

This clone was seen only a few times. The gene calls are TRBV19 and TRBJ2-2; D is uncertain. The ends were cut back, 8 bases at V and 7 bases at J, with 5 bases in the middle. Germline V gene sequence: CDR1 LNHDA, CDR2 SQIVND (reference sequence). There are 10 residues in the CDR3. CDR3 sequence: CASWGGELFF. The CDR3 coding sequence is TGTGCCAGTTGGGGCGGGGAGCTGTTTTTT.

This rearrangement joins TRBV6-1 to TRBJ2-7; no firm D call. Germline CDR1 is MNHNS and CDR2 is SASEGT. The CDR3 length is 14 residues. V was clipped by 4 bases and J by 1 base, with 11 bases between them. The DNA of the CDR3 is TGTGCCAGCAGTGGGGTCAGGAGATCCTACGAGCAGTACTTC. It encodes CASSGVRRSYEQYF.

DNA for the CDR3: TGTGCCAGCAGCTTCGGAGCGGGGAATGAGCAGTTCTTC. Translating gives CASSFGAGNEQFF. J is TRBJ2-1 and V is TRBV11-3; 7 bases match TRBD2. Trimming at V came to 3 bases and at J to 7 bases, leaving 3 bases not matched to a gene. This CDR3 contains 13 residues. CDR1 is SGHNT and CDR2 is YENEEA in the germline V gene. Full variable domain (missing parts from reference TRBV11-3 and TRBJ2-1): EAGVVQSPRYKIIEKKQPVAFWCNPISGHNTLYWYLQNLGQGPELLIRYENEEAVDDSQLPKDRFSAERLKGVDSTLKIQPAELGDSAVYLCASSFGAGNEQFFGPGTRLTVL.

This chain connects TRBV6-5 to TRBJ1-1, with D tentatively TRBD1 (5 bases). V lost 0 bases and J 1 base, leaving 9 bases between the germline ends. Per the germline V gene, CDR1 is MNHEY and CDR2 is SVGAGI. The CDR3 is 15 residues long. The DNA of the CDR3 is TGTGCCAGCAGTTACTCGAGGGGCCCGAACACTGAAGCTTTCTTT. Its translation: CASSYSRGPNTEAFF.

The CDR3 DNA reads as TGTGCCAGCAGCTCCCCTGAAAGGAAGAGCTCCTACGAGCAGTACTTC. It yields the protein CASSSPERKSSYEQYF. The gene calls are TRBV5-6 and TRBJ2-7; no definite D call. V shed 3 bases and J shed 0 bases, with 16 bases lying between them. The V gene's germline CDR1 is SGHDT and CDR2 YYEEEE. The CDR3 extends over 16 amino acids.

The genes are TRBV4-3 and TRBJ2-3; the D is unclear. Trimming removed 0 bases at V and 0 bases at J, with 7 bases between. The CDR3 contains 15 residues. The germline gives CDR1 LGHNA, CDR2 YSLEER. CDR3 protein: CASSQDLGSTDTQYF. CDR3 nucleotides: TGCGCCAGCAGCCAAGATCTGGGGAGCACAGATACGCAGTATTTT.